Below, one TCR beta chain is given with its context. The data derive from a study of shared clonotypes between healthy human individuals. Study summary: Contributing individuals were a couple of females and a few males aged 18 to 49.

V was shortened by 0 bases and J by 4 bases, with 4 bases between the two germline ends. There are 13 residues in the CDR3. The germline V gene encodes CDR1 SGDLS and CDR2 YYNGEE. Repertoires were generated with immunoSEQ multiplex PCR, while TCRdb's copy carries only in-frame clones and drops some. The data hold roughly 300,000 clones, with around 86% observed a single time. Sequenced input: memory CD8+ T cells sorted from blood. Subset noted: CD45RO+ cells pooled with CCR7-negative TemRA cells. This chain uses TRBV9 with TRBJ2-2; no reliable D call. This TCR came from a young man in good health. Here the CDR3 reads CASSVEGTGELFF. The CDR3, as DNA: TGTGCCAGCAGCGTAGAGGGCACCGGGGAGCTGTTTTTT. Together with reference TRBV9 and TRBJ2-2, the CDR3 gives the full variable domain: DSGVTQTPKHLITATGQRVTLRCSPRSGDLSVYWYQQSLDQGLQFLIQYYNGEERAKGNILERFSAQQFPDLHSELNLSSLELGDSALYFCASSVEGTGELFFGEGSRLTVL.